The rows below give T cell receptor beta chains drawn from one sample of a study of T cell repertoires in cytomegalovirus infection. Their antigens are not known. One entry per CDR3 protein results from TCRdb running MiXCR on the reads. The data hold approximately 220,000 distinct CDR3 sequences, with about 40% observed a single time. Sequences were derived from CD8+ T cells from cultured PBMCs, sampled from culture after CMV antigen stimulation. These receptors originate from a human donor in good health (CMV status not recorded). Some clones in this sample may be carry-over from other donors' samples. The CDR3 runs from the conserved cysteine through the conserved F or W. The D gene is left open where the match is weak. Some rows have no size entry. The others give once, few or many, or a class for an expanded clone.

v_gene: TRBV29-1; j_gene: TRBJ2-2; abundance: once; d_gene: -; CDR3aa: CSVEEESAVNTGELFF; CDR3nt: TGCAGCGTTGAAGAGGAGTCGGCCGTGAACACCGGGGAGCTGTTTTTT
v_gene: TRBV7-3; j_gene: TRBJ2-4; abundance: few; d_gene: -; CDR3aa: CASSDTTLPFGGIQYF; CDR3nt: TGTGCCAGCAGCGATACTACACTCCCCTTTGGGGGCATTCAGTACTTC
v_gene: TRBV28; j_gene: TRBJ1-5; abundance: -; d_gene: -; CDR3aa: CASSSRTASYSNQPQHF; CDR3nt: TGTGCCAGCAGTAGCCGGACCGCCTCGTATAGCAATCAGCCCCAGCATTTT
v_gene: TRBV19; j_gene: TRBJ1-1; abundance: -; d_gene: -; CDR3aa: CATPGPRNTEAFF; CDR3nt: TGTGCCACTCCGGGACCGAGGAACACTGAAGCTTTCTTT
v_gene: TRBV12-3/TRBV12-4; j_gene: TRBJ2-7; abundance: few; d_gene: TRBD1; CDR3aa: CASSLRQGLSEQYF; CDR3nt: TGTGCCAGCAGTTTGAGACAGGGTCTCAGCGAGCAGTACTTC
v_gene: TRBV10-3; j_gene: TRBJ2-5; abundance: once; d_gene: -; CDR3aa: CAISESRGLAQETQYF; CDR3nt: TGTGCCATCAGTGAGTCTCGGGGCCTAGCGCAAGAGACCCAGTACTTC
v_gene: TRBV2; j_gene: TRBJ2-1; abundance: few; d_gene: TRBD1; CDR3aa: CANLLEDRRYNEQFF; CDR3nt: TGTGCCAACCTACTAGAGGACAGGAGATACAATGAGCAGTTCTTC
v_gene: TRBV7-4; j_gene: TRBJ1-1; abundance: few; d_gene: -; CDR3aa: CASSPAGTEAFF; CDR3nt: TGTGCCAGCAGCCCGGCGGGGACTGAAGCTTTCTTT
v_gene: TRBV2; j_gene: TRBJ1-1; abundance: -; d_gene: -; CDR3aa: CASSGRRGNTEAFF; CDR3nt: TGTGCCAGCAGTGGCAGGAGGGGGAACACTGAAGCTTTCTTT
v_gene: TRBV7-9; j_gene: TRBJ2-5; abundance: -; d_gene: TRBD1; CDR3aa: CASSLASDRGGTQYF; CDR3nt: TGTGCCAGCAGCTTAGCCTCCGACAGGGGGGGGACCCAGTACTTC
v_gene: TRBV7-3; j_gene: TRBJ1-1; abundance: few; d_gene: -; CDR3aa: CASSLMGGSGTEAFF; CDR3nt: TGTGCCAGCAGCTTAATGGGGGGATCTGGCACTGAAGCTTTCTTT
v_gene: TRBV12-3/TRBV12-4; j_gene: TRBJ2-3; abundance: -; d_gene: -; CDR3aa: CASSLETSRSDTQYF; CDR3nt: TGTGCCAGCAGTTTGGAGACCTCCCGCTCAGATACGCAGTATTTT
v_gene: TRBV4-2; j_gene: TRBJ2-7; abundance: few; d_gene: -; CDR3aa: CASSQESTLRGYEQYF; CDR3nt: TGTGCCAGCAGCCAAGAGTCGACTCTTCGGGGCTACGAGCAGTACTTC
v_gene: TRBV7-3; j_gene: TRBJ2-2; abundance: -; d_gene: TRBD1; CDR3aa: CASSPGTGYTGELFF; CDR3nt: TGTGCCAGCAGCCCAGGGACAGGGTACACCGGGGAGCTGTTTTTT
v_gene: TRBV7-2; j_gene: TRBJ1-6; abundance: many; d_gene: -; CDR3aa: CASSSGPRSSSQGYNSPLHF; CDR3nt: TGTGCCAGCAGCTCCGGGCCGAGGTCGTCATCCCAAGGCTATAATTCACCCCTCCACTTT
v_gene: TRBV7-9; j_gene: TRBJ2-3; abundance: many; d_gene: TRBD2; CDR3aa: CASSQTTSGGYTQYF; CDR3nt: TGTGCCAGCAGCCAGACGACTAGCGGGGGCTATACGCAGTATTTT
v_gene: TRBV27; j_gene: TRBJ1-5; abundance: -; d_gene: TRBD1; CDR3aa: CASSTTGTGAIGGTNQPQHF; CDR3nt: TGTGCCAGCAGTACAACCGGGACAGGGGCAATCGGAGGAACCAATCAGCCCCAGCATTTT
v_gene: TRBV6-5; j_gene: TRBJ2-7; abundance: few; d_gene: -; CDR3aa: CASSYGVGYEQYF; CDR3nt: TGTGCCAGCAGTTACGGCGTCGGCTACGAGCAGTACTTC
v_gene: TRBV28; j_gene: TRBJ2-7; abundance: -; d_gene: -; CDR3aa: CASSIRDSPHYSSYEQYF; CDR3nt: TGTGCCAGCAGTATCCGGGACTCCCCCCACTATAGCTCCTACGAGCAGTACTTC
v_gene: TRBV10-3; j_gene: TRBJ2-5; abundance: -; d_gene: -; CDR3aa: CAISESTSPEETQYF; CDR3nt: TGTGCCATCAGTGAGTCGACGAGTCCTGAGGAGACCCAGTACTTC
v_gene: TRBV7-9; j_gene: TRBJ2-4; abundance: -; d_gene: -; CDR3aa: CASSQASGLAKNIQYF; CDR3nt: TGTGCCAGCAGCCAAGCCTCAGGGTTAGCCAAAAACATTCAGTACTTC
v_gene: TRBV6-6; j_gene: TRBJ2-5; abundance: few; d_gene: TRBD2; CDR3aa: CASSYSPSGTETQYF; CDR3nt: TGTGCCAGCAGTTACTCGCCTAGCGGGACTGAGACCCAGTACTTC
v_gene: TRBV5-3; j_gene: TRBJ2-7; abundance: -; d_gene: TRBD1; CDR3aa: CASSFGGDRVTYEQYF; CDR3nt: TGTGCCAGCAGCTTTGGAGGGGACAGGGTAACCTACGAGCAGTACTTC
v_gene: TRBV13; j_gene: TRBJ1-1; abundance: -; d_gene: -; CDR3aa: CASSLARRQSNTEAFF; CDR3nt: TGTGCCAGCAGCTTAGCCAGGAGACAGTCGAACACTGAAGCTTTCTTT
v_gene: TRBV7-6; j_gene: TRBJ2-5; abundance: -; d_gene: -; CDR3aa: CASSLGPRWDHGTQYF; CDR3nt: TGTGCTAGCAGCTTAGGCCCACGTTGGGATCATGGGACCCAGTACTTC
v_gene: TRBV20-1; j_gene: TRBJ2-3; abundance: few; d_gene: TRBD2; CDR3aa: CSARDWERDSTDTQYF; CDR3nt: TGCAGTGCTAGAGATTGGGAGCGGGACAGCACAGATACGCAGTATTTT
v_gene: TRBV27; j_gene: TRBJ2-1; abundance: -; d_gene: TRBD2; CDR3aa: CASSFGGLALSNEQFF; CDR3nt: TGTGCCAGCAGTTTCGGGGGACTAGCGCTATCGAATGAGCAGTTCTTC
v_gene: TRBV27; j_gene: TRBJ2-7; abundance: -; d_gene: -; CDR3aa: CASSPLGGGNYEQYF; CDR3nt: TGTGCCAGCAGTCCCCTGGGAGGGGGTAATTACGAGCAGTACTTC
v_gene: TRBV2; j_gene: TRBJ2-3; abundance: many; d_gene: -; CDR3aa: CASIPLVGGGIRHTTDTQYF; CDR3nt: TGTGCCAGCATCCCCCTCGTAGGTGGCGGGATCCGGCATACGACAGATACGCAGTATTTT